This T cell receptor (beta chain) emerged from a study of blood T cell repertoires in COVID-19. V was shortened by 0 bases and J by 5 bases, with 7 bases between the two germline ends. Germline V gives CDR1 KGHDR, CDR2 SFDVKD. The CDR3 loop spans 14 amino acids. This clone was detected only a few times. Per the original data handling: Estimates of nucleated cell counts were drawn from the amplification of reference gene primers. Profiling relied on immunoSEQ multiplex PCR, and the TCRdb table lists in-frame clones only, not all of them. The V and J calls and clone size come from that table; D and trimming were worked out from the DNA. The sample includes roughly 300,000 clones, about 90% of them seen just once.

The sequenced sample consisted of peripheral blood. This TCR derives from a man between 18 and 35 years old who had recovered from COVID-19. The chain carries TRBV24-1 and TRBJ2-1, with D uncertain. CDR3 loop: CATSDLRQNNEQFF. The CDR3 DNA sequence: TGTGCCACCAGTGATTTGCGCCAGAACAATGAGCAGTTCTTC.